A single T cell receptor beta chain is shown here with its context. Its target is not known. TCRdb recomputed calls from the reads with MiXCR, one row per CDR3 protein. Of about 900,000 distinct CDR3 sequences detected, about a third appear once; the ten largest clones hold 11% to 15%. The source of the sample is a study of T cell repertoires in cytomegalovirus infection. Sequencing was performed on cultured CD8+ T cells from PBMCs, taken from culture after CMV antigen stimulation. The source is a human donor in good health (CMV status not recorded). Some clones in this sample may be carry-over from other donors' samples.

CDR3 coding DNA: TGTGCCAGCAGCGCCACCTTAGTAGGCAGACTAGGGACGTTCGAGCAGTACTTC. Encoded protein: CASSATLVGRLGTFEQYF. This chain joins TRBV7-9 and TRBJ2-7, with a possible D match to TRBD2 (6 bases). This CDR3 region has 18 residues. V was pared by 5 bases and J by 6 bases, with 29 bases between. Germline lookup yields CDR1 SEHNR and CDR2 FQNEAQ (reference sequence).